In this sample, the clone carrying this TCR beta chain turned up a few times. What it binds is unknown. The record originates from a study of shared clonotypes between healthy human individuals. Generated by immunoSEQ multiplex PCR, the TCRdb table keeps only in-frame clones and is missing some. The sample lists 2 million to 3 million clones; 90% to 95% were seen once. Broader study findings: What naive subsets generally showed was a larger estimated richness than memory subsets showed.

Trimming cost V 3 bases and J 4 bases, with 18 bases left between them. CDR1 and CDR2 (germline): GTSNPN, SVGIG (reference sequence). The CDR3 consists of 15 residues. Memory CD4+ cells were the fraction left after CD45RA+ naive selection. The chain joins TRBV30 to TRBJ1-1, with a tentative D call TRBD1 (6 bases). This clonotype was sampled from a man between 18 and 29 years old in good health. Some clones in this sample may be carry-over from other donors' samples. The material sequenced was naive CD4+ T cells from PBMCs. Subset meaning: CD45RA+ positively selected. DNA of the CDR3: TGTGCCTGGAGGTTACCCTTGGGGGCCGGCACTGAAGCTTTCTTT. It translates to CAWRLPLGAGTEAFF.